A selection of T cell receptor beta chains follows, all from one sample in a study of tumor-infiltrating lymphocytes in localized non-small cell lung cancer. Sequencing was performed with immunoSEQ multiplex PCR; in TCRdb, only in-frame clones are kept and a portion is missing. In the table there are over 10,000 clones, 60% to 85% of which are singletons. The sample taken for sequencing was lung tumor tissue. Source of these receptors: a human donor with non-small cell lung cancer. CDR3s include the opening cysteine and the closing phenylalanine or tryptophan. The order of the fields is V gene, J gene, clone size, D gene, CDR3 protein, CDR3 DNA. The D gene is left open where the match is weak. Clone size is shown for a subset of rows, as once, few, many or a class of expanded clone.

v_gene: TRBV4-1; j_gene: TRBJ1-4; abundance: .; d_gene: .; CDR3aa: CASSQDLRGLEGTNEKLFF; CDR3nt: TGCGCCAGCAGCCAAGATCTCCGGGGGTTGGAGGGGACTAATGAAAAACTGTTTTTT
v_gene: TRBV2; j_gene: TRBJ1-1; abundance: .; d_gene: .; CDR3aa: CASTVNTEAFF; CDR3nt: TGTGCCAGCACCGTAAACACTGAAGCTTTCTTT
v_gene: TRBV5-1; j_gene: TRBJ1-3; abundance: .; d_gene: TRBD1; CDR3aa: CASSVGTAGNTIYF; CDR3nt: TGCGCCAGCAGCGTAGGGACAGCGGGAAACACCATATATTTT
v_gene: TRBV13; j_gene: TRBJ2-3; abundance: once; d_gene: TRBD1; CDR3aa: CASSPLTGGTDTQYF; CDR3nt: TGTGCCAGCAGCCCCTTGACAGGGGGCACAGATACGCAGTATTTT
v_gene: TRBV23-1; j_gene: TRBJ2-2; abundance: .; d_gene: .; CDR3aa: CASSPPGARYTGELFF; CDR3nt: TGCGCCAGCAGTCCTCCGGGGGCGCGTTACACCGGGGAGCTGTTTTTT
v_gene: TRBV5-4; j_gene: TRBJ2-1; abundance: .; d_gene: TRBD2; CDR3aa: CASSAAAGGRRFNEQFF; CDR3nt: TGTGCCAGCAGCGCAGCGGCGGGCGGGAGGCGTTTCAATGAGCAGTTCTTC
v_gene: TRBV5-6; j_gene: TRBJ1-6; abundance: .; d_gene: .; CDR3aa: CASSYGRGTSPLHF; CDR3nt: TGTGCCAGCAGCTACGGACGGGGGACTTCACCCCTCCACTTT
v_gene: TRBV7-2; j_gene: TRBJ2-7; abundance: once; d_gene: TRBD1; CDR3aa: CASSTTGTGGYEQYF; CDR3nt: TGTGCCAGCAGCACAACCGGGACAGGCGGATACGAGCAGTACTTC
v_gene: TRBV5-4; j_gene: TRBJ2-1; abundance: .; d_gene: TRBD2; CDR3aa: CASSFGLAGGNEQFF; CDR3nt: TGTGCCAGCAGCTTTGGACTAGCGGGAGGGAATGAGCAGTTCTTC
v_gene: TRBV7-2; j_gene: TRBJ2-7; abundance: .; d_gene: TRBD1; CDR3aa: CASSLDRGPYEQYF; CDR3nt: TGTGCCAGCAGCTTGGACAGGGGGCCCTACGAGCAGTACTTC
v_gene: TRBV19; j_gene: TRBJ1-1; abundance: once; d_gene: .; CDR3aa: CASSSGGRNTEAFF; CDR3nt: TGTGCCAGTAGTTCGGGGGGACGGAACACTGAAGCTTTCTTT
v_gene: TRBV18; j_gene: TRBJ2-7; abundance: .; d_gene: TRBD1; CDR3aa: CASSQPGQGLYEQYF; CDR3nt: TGTGCCAGCTCTCAACCGGGACAGGGCCTCTACGAGCAGTACTTC
v_gene: TRBV7-2; j_gene: TRBJ1-1; abundance: .; d_gene: .; CDR3aa: CASSLSAAMNTEAFF; CDR3nt: TGTGCCAGCAGCTTATCGGCAGCCATGAACACTGAAGCTTTCTTT
v_gene: TRBV11-2; j_gene: TRBJ2-7; abundance: .; d_gene: .; CDR3aa: CASSLDGARSEQYF; CDR3nt: TGTGCCAGCAGCTTAGATGGTGCCAGATCCGAGCAGTACTTC
v_gene: TRBV30; j_gene: TRBJ1-1; abundance: .; d_gene: TRBD1; CDR3aa: CAWTSTTGGVTEAFF; CDR3nt: TGTGCCTGGACCTCGACGACAGGGGGCGTCACTGAAGCTTTCTTT
v_gene: TRBV5-6; j_gene: TRBJ2-7; abundance: once; d_gene: TRBD1; CDR3aa: CASSWDRGNYEQYF; CDR3nt: TGTGCCAGCAGCTGGGACAGGGGCAACTACGAGCAGTACTTC
v_gene: TRBV29-1; j_gene: TRBJ2-7; abundance: few; d_gene: TRBD1; CDR3aa: CSVLRDRGYEQYF; CDR3nt: TGCAGCGTTCTCCGGGACAGGGGCTACGAGCAGTACTTC
v_gene: TRBV28; j_gene: TRBJ2-7; abundance: .; d_gene: TRBD2; CDR3aa: CASTDLSGLYEQYF; CDR3nt: TGTGCCAGCACCGACCTTTCGGGACTATACGAGCAGTACTTC
v_gene: TRBV29-1; j_gene: TRBJ2-2; abundance: .; d_gene: TRBD1; CDR3aa: CSVAVRAGGKNTGELFF; CDR3nt: TGCAGCGTTGCAGTCAGGGCAGGGGGCAAGAACACCGGGGAGCTGTTTTTT
v_gene: TRBV7-2; j_gene: TRBJ2-3; abundance: .; d_gene: .; CDR3aa: CASSLAGHTDTQYF; CDR3nt: TGTGCCAGCAGCTTAGCGGGCCACACAGATACGCAGTATTTT
v_gene: TRBV4-3; j_gene: TRBJ2-7; abundance: .; d_gene: .; CDR3aa: CASSQKLADSSYEQYF; CDR3nt: TGCGCCAGCAGCCAAAAACTTGCGGACAGCTCCTACGAGCAGTACTTC
v_gene: TRBV4-1; j_gene: TRBJ2-7; abundance: few; d_gene: .; CDR3aa: CASSVLERGYSYEQYF; CDR3nt: TGCGCCAGCAGCGTTTTAGAGAGGGGATACTCCTACGAGCAGTACTTC
v_gene: TRBV7-8; j_gene: TRBJ2-1; abundance: .; d_gene: TRBD1; CDR3aa: CATRQGVTNEQFF; CDR3nt: TGTGCCACCCGACAGGGGGTAACGAATGAGCAGTTCTTC
v_gene: TRBV5-6; j_gene: TRBJ2-2; abundance: .; d_gene: .; CDR3aa: CASSLRGLNTGELFF; CDR3nt: TGTGCCAGCAGTTTGAGAGGATTGAACACCGGGGAGCTGTTTTTT
v_gene: TRBV27; j_gene: TRBJ1-5; abundance: .; d_gene: .; CDR3aa: CASSLKGHQPQHF; CDR3nt: TGTGCCAGCAGTTTAAAGGGGCATCAGCCCCAGCATTTT
v_gene: TRBV6-1; j_gene: TRBJ1-5; abundance: .; d_gene: TRBD1; CDR3aa: CASTEGANQPQHF; CDR3nt: TGTGCCAGCACTGAGGGGGCAAATCAGCCCCAGCATTTT
v_gene: TRBV6-5; j_gene: TRBJ1-2; abundance: .; d_gene: .; CDR3aa: CASSTGDNYGYTF; CDR3nt: TGTGCCAGCAGTACCGGGGATAACTATGGCTACACCTTC
v_gene: TRBV6-1; j_gene: TRBJ2-5; abundance: .; d_gene: TRBD2; CDR3aa: CASSDGGGETQYF; CDR3nt: TGTGCCAGCAGTGATGGGGGGGGAGAGACCCAGTACTTC
v_gene: TRBV5-4; j_gene: TRBJ1-3; abundance: once; d_gene: TRBD1; CDR3aa: CASSLPLGQGDGGNTIYF; CDR3nt: TGTGCCAGCAGCTTGCCTCTTGGACAGGGGGATGGTGGAAACACCATATATTTT
v_gene: TRBV5-1; j_gene: TRBJ2-1; abundance: .; d_gene: TRBD2; CDR3aa: CASSPSGSSYNEQFF; CDR3nt: TGCGCCAGCAGCCCTAGCGGGAGCTCGTACAATGAGCAGTTCTTC
v_gene: TRBV5-1; j_gene: TRBJ2-7; abundance: .; d_gene: .; CDR3aa: CASSLVAQGSYEQYF; CDR3nt: TGCGCCAGCAGCTTGGTCGCACAGGGTTCCTACGAGCAGTACTTC
v_gene: TRBV27; j_gene: TRBJ1-5; abundance: .; d_gene: TRBD1; CDR3aa: CASSPYQGAVQPQHF; CDR3nt: TGTGCCAGCAGCCCTTATCAGGGGGCGGTTCAGCCCCAGCATTTT
v_gene: TRBV18; j_gene: TRBJ2-5; abundance: few; d_gene: TRBD1; CDR3aa: CASSPPWDRGRETQYF; CDR3nt: TGTGCCAGCTCACCACCTTGGGACAGGGGGCGAGAGACCCAGTACTTC
v_gene: TRBV6-6; j_gene: TRBJ2-7; abundance: once; d_gene: .; CDR3aa: CASSYLGGGYEQYF; CDR3nt: TGTGCCAGCAGTTACTTAGGGGGTGGGTACGAGCAGTACTTC
v_gene: TRBV4-1; j_gene: TRBJ1-2; abundance: .; d_gene: .; CDR3aa: CASSHRLTGSNYGYTF; CDR3nt: TGCGCCAGCAGCCATAGGTTAACAGGGAGTAACTATGGCTACACCTTC
v_gene: TRBV25-1; j_gene: TRBJ1-4; abundance: once; d_gene: .; CDR3aa: CASSELGLSEKLFF; CDR3nt: TGTGCCAGCAGTGAATTGGGACTCAGTGAAAAACTGTTTTTT
v_gene: TRBV4-1; j_gene: TRBJ1-5; abundance: once; d_gene: .; CDR3aa: CASSFEEGGGNQPQHF; CDR3nt: TGCGCCAGCAGCTTCGAAGAGGGGGGAGGCAATCAGCCCCAGCATTTT